This TCR beta chain originates from a study of blood T cell repertoires in COVID-19 (TCRdb year 2020). Regarding the research as a whole: The collaborator samples originated in the United States, Italy and Spain and spanned the acute and convalescent phases of COVID-19. Deeply sampled blood TCRbeta repertoires from subjects exposed to, actively infected with, or recovered from COVID-19 were included in the dataset. Samples were obtained from the ongoing ImmuneRACE study (first 160 participants) and from about 1,300 subjects provided by 6 global collaborators. A de-identified subject ID, COVID-19 status, age in years and sex were almost always included in the sample metadata. The prospective study material was composed of cDNA or gDNA derived from T cells, B-cell-depleted T cells, or PBMCs. Where available, HLA class I and class II types were obtained from metadata supplied by the sample provider rather than from assay-based typing. A freely available public database, intended as a resource for researchers studying the immune response to SARS-CoV-2, is where the repertoires were released.

Points the paper makes about the study in general: How much clinical and demographic metadata was included differed by source and by participant, and the metadata was provided uncurated.

With regard to this clone: Its cognate antigen has yet to be identified. No base quality information exists; no much larger clone differs at one position.

Taken from the germline V gene, the CDR1 and CDR2 loops are KGHSH and LQKENI. Trimming removed 0 bases from V and 5 bases from J, leaving 7 bases between the germline ends. From the cysteine through the phenylalanine, the CDR3 covers 14 amino acids. Only CDR3 DNA remains: 42 bases, in frame from the first base. In the prospective study, participants were 18 to 89 years old, resided in about two dozen geographic areas of the United States, and were enrolled through a virtual design. Cohort assignment in the prospective study relied on participant-reported clinical history from a screening survey and a study questionnaire. Recovered participants in ImmuneRACE Cohort 3 were defined as having two consecutive negative NP/OP PCR tests, clearance from a healthcare professional, or resolution of symptoms. In the prospective study, mobile phlebotomists collected whole blood, serum and a nasopharyngeal or oropharyngeal swab from each participant. Over a roughly two-month period, participants in the prospective study had the option of providing additional blood draws and questionnaires. Blood samples from the prospective study were shipped frozen or at room temperature prior to DNA extraction.

TCRbeta CDR3 regions were amplified from genomic DNA by means of the immunoSEQ Assay, a bias-controlled multiplex PCR. The original methods were these. Nucleated cell counts per sample were estimated from amplification of reference gene primers within the assay. Sequence reads were collapsed and filtered to measure the absolute abundance of every unique TCRbeta CDR3 rearrangement. For each sample, productive Simpson clonality was calculated as the square root of Simpson's diversity index across productive rearrangements. In its TCRdb copy, this immuneACCESS table keeps in-frame sequences only and misses some clones. Where compared with another copy, unresolved V genes explain less than half of these, and the others have no known cause. Clone size and V and J calls were adopted from that table, with D and trimming inferred from the DNA. This sample comprises under 450,000 clones, about 89% of them detected only once. 1% to 1.5% of the sample belongs to the ten largest clones.

This receptor was identified in a man aged 30 to 45 who had recovered from COVID-19. The rearrangement joined TRBV18 to TRBJ2-2, with a weak D call of TRBD2 (5 bases match). Sequencing was done on a sample of PBMCs or T cells enriched from blood (not recorded which). The nucleotide sequence reads TGTGCCAGCTCACCACCGGGAGTAACCGGGGAGCTGTTTTTT. This is translated as CASSPPGVTGELFF.